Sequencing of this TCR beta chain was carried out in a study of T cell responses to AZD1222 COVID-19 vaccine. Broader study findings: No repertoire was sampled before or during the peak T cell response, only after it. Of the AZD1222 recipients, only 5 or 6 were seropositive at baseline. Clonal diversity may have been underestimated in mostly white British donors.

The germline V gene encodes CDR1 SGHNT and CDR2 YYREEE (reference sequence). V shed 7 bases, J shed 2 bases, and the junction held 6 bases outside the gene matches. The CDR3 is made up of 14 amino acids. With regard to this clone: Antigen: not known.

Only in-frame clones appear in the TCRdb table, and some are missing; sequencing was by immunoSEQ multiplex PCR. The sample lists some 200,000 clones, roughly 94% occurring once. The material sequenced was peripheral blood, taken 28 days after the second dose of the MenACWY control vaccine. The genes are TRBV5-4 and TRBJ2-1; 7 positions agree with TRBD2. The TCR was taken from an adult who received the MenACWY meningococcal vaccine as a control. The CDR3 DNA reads TGTGCCAGCGGGGCTAGCGGTACCTACAATGAGCAGTTCTTC. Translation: CASGASGTYNEQFF.